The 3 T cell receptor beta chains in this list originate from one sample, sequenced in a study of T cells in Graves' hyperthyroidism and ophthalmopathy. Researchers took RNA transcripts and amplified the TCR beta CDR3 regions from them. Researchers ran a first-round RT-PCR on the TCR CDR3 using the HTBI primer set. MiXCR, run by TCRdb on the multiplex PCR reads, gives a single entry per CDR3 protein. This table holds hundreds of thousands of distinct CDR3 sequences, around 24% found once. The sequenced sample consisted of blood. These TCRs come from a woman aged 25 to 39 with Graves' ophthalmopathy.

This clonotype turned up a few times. The CDR3 DNA follows: TGTGCCAGCGCCCCGACAGGGACCGGCTACGAGCAGTACTTC. This translates into CASAPTGTGYEQYF. The chain links TRBV6-1 to TRBJ2-7; 7 bases match TRBD1. V shed 8 bases, J shed 3 bases, and the junction held 10 bases outside the gene matches. The CDR3 consists of 14 residues. Germline CDR1 is MNHNS and CDR2 is SASEGT.

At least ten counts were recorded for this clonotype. CDR3 region: CASSFIKRTYSYEQYF. The CDR3 DNA reads as TGTGCCAGCAGTTTTATCAAGCGGACCTACTCCTACGAGCAGTACTTC. The chain couples TRBV28 to TRBJ2-7, with TRBD2 as a possible D gene (5 bases). The CDR3 is made up of 16 amino acids. The V end was cut by 3 bases, the J end by 0 bases, with 15 bases between. Germline V lookup: CDR1 MDHEN, CDR2 SYDVKM. Using reference TRBV28 and TRBJ2-7 for the parts outside the CDR3, the full variable domain is DVKVTQSSRYLVKRTGEKVFLECVQDMDHENMFWYRQDPGLGLRLIYFSYDVKMKEKGDIPEGYSVSREKKERFSLILESASTNQTSMYLCASSFIKRTYSYEQYFGPGTRLTVT.

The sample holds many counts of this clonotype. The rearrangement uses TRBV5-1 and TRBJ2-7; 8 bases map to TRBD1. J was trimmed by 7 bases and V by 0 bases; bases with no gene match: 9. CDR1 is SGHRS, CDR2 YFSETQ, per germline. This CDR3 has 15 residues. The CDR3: CASSLGQGIYGEQYF. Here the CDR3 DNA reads TGCGCCAGCAGCTTGGGACAGGGGATTTACGGGGAGCAGTACTTC.